This T cell receptor beta chain was sequenced during a study of blood T cell repertoires in COVID-19. The wider study: The United States, Italy and Spain provided the acute and convalescent COVID-19 samples. PBMCs, B-cell-depleted T cells, or T cells were the source of the cDNA or gDNA that made up the material.

This clone occurred a few times. The authors' processing: For nucleated cells, counts were estimated from reference gene primer amplification. Clones were sequenced by immunoSEQ multiplex PCR, and TCRdb holds only the in-frame ones, with some missing. That table supplies the V and J calls and clone size; D and trimming were determined from the DNA. The sample records just over 300,000 clones, about 90% being singletons. Participant-reported clinical history was the basis for cohort assignment. Sequences were obtained from PBMCs or T cells enriched from blood (not recorded which). The receptor comes from a woman in her late teens or twenties with acute COVID-19.

The CDR3 DNA reads TGTGCCAGCAGTGAAGGGAGGGCAGCCCTCAATCAGCCCCAGCATTTT. This codes for CASSEGRAALNQPQHF. The gene calls are TRBV2 and TRBJ1-5; D unresolved. Germline V CDR1 and CDR2: SNHLY, FYNNEI. This CDR3 spans 16 amino acids. The V end was cut by 1 base, the J end by 3 bases, with 13 bases between.